This T cell receptor (beta chain) derives from a study of blood T cell repertoires in COVID-19. The overall study: The analysed material was cDNA or gDNA that came from T cells, B-cell-depleted T cells, or PBMCs.

This clone was recorded once. Clones were read by immunoSEQ multiplex PCR, and TCRdb kept only the in-frame ones, dropping some. The sample shows some 120,000 clones, about 89% of them seen only once. Sequences were obtained from peripheral blood. This TCR derives from a man between 40 and 49 years old with acute or convalescent COVID-19.

In DNA form, the CDR3 reads TGCGCCAGCAGCCAATTCGTGGGAGGAAGCACAGATACGCAGTATTTT. Protein product: CASSQFVGGSTDTQYF. The chain couples TRBV4-1 to TRBJ2-3, with D perhaps TRBD2 (6 bases). This CDR3 comprises 16 residues. The germline gives CDR1 MGHRA, CDR2 YSYEKL. Trimming stripped 2 bases from V and 0 bases from J, with 12 bases between.